The subject of this entry is one T cell receptor beta chain. Its antigen is still unknown. The junction carries 12 bases between V and J, which are trimmed by 4 bases and 3 bases respectively. The CDR3 has 14 amino acids, counting the end cysteine and phenylalanine. Only the CDR3 part of the read is kept: 42 bases, read in frame from the first base. CDR1 and CDR2 are read off the germline V gene as MNHEY and SVGAGI. The cohort comprised 670 or so healthy bone marrow donors. At the time of sampling, every cohort member was nominally healthy, though immune exposures that went unrecorded were likely present. The donor tested CMV seropositive and was one of the 289 seropositive cohort members. A peripheral blood sample was collected from each donor, and TCR beta sequencing was performed on peripheral blood mononuclear cells. Genomic DNA extraction from the blood cell samples was performed with the Qiagen DNeasy Blood Extraction Kit.

Library creation used the immunoSEQ multiplex PCR assay. A mixture of 60 forward primers for TCR Vbeta segments and 13 reverse primers for TCR Jbeta segments was used in the multiplex PCR. Amplification of the CDR3 region of rearranged TCR beta genes was performed with a multiplex PCR assay on genomic DNA. Amplified TCR beta libraries were sequenced as 87-base-pair reads on the Illumina HiSeq System. On the authors' methods: In a later analysis, approximately 74 million unique TCR beta chains were counted across the 666 repertoires, and roughly 11 million of these chains were shared by at least two donors. A nearest-neighbor algorithm error-corrected the raw reads and collapsed the reads into unique sequences, merging closely related sequences to remove PCR and sequencing errors. Alignment of CDR3 sequences to IMGT reference sequences was used to assign V, D and J gene segments. Each retained sequence needed at least a six-nucleotide match to both a V gene segment and a J gene segment. A rearrangement counted as productive if the CDR3 had no stop codons and remained in frame with V and J, and every other rearrangement counted as non-productive. Following IMGT convention, CDR3 was defined as the stretch from the second conserved V-encoded cysteine up to the conserved J-encoded phenylalanine. In an earlier analysis of some 550 of the donors, sequences lacking an unambiguous match to a single V gene segment were excluded. In an earlier analysis of about 590 of the donors, a V segment was called functional when productive rearrangements were above 56.7%, and segregating when the standard deviation between donors exceeded 5%. A statistical classification framework was developed to diagnose cytomegalovirus status using the catalog of TCR beta chain sequences. In a later analysis, TCR nucleotide sequences were compared against IMGT/GENE-DB human TR gene sequences so that V and J genes could be assigned. Using the TCRdist pipeline, a later analysis assigned CDR3 sequences along with most-parsimonious VDJ recombination scenarios. In a later analysis, each TCR beta chain was defined by its CDR3 amino acid sequence together with its V-gene family, and reads lacking a unique V-gene family were excluded. A later analysis removed 500 to 600 highly shared, low-generation-probability nucleotide sequences to deal with suspected cross-contamination and a sequencing artifact. In a later analysis, a clonal expansion index was calculated for each public chain from normalized within-repertoire ranks of inferred template counts. A later analysis computed generation probabilities with a VDJ recombination model fitted to out-of-frame rearrangements, and checked the results against IGoR. In a later analysis, TCR-TCR, TCR-HLA and TCR-CMV co-occurrence was scored with hypergeometric tests, and a repertoire-size bias correction was applied to TCR pairs. False discovery rates were estimated in a later analysis by permuting HLA or CMV assignments 20 times. In a later analysis, co-occurring TCRs were grouped with DBSCAN, and TCRdist sequence similarity was added when clustering was performed within HLA-allele-positive subsets. Co-occurrence clustering excluded repertoires with fewer than 30,000 or more than 120,000 public chains, plus five with anomalous nucleotide sharing. Drawn from immuneACCESS, this table holds only the in-frame rearrangements with V and J called that TCRdb kept. Clones are partly lost; checked studies trace under half to an unresolved V gene and leave the rest unexplained. D and trimming were read from the DNA, whereas the V and J calls and clone size are those reported in that table. The table for this sample shows 200,000 to 250,000 clones. The top ten constitute approximately 0.98% of the sample.

This specimen comes from a study of cytomegalovirus exposure and HLA in healthy donors (dated by TCRdb to the late 2010s). Regarding the complete study: An earlier analysis of 550 to 700 of the donors reported more than 250 Gb of sequence data and about 100 million unique TCR beta sequences from some 180 million T cells. Roughly 300 gigabases of sequencing data and tens of millions of unique TCR sequences were included in an early release covering over 600 HLA-typed donors. The genetic ancestry cluster associated with self-reported Caucasian donors included 81% of the 300 to 450 genotyped donors. The study aimed to test whether cataloging public T cell receptors could reveal signatures of past pathogen exposure. The study profiled the T cell repertoires of under 850 subjects by immunosequencing and related them to cytomegalovirus serostatus. Along with the approximately 670-subject first cohort, a separate validation cohort of over a hundred different subjects was used. High-throughput TCR immunosequencing, statistical association of individual TCRs with disease status, and machine learning were combined to predict cytomegalovirus infection status. In a later analysis, previously published TCR beta repertoires from 500 to 750 donors were re-analyzed and high-resolution HLA genotyping was added so that TCR occurrence patterns could be studied. Rather than using new phenotypic data, the later analysis identified candidate immune exposures from TCR beta sequences and from how often those sequences occurred across donors. An earlier analysis of some 500 of the donors applied high-throughput TCR beta sequencing to assess whether each TCR beta V gene segment acted as functional or pseudogenic. Donor age, sex, ethnicity and CMV serostatus were collected together with the repertoire data. In a later genetic analysis, genome-wide SNP genotypes for about 60% of the 666 donors were used, and that subset was treated as a discovery cohort. Every repertoire in the discovery cohort had been generated on one and the same sequencing platform. HLA typing covered class I and class II loci at four-digit resolution. The number of donors typed differed by locus, with roughly 620-640 for A, B, C, DRB1 and DQB1, roughly 520 for DQA1, approximately 580 for DPA1, and about 450 for DPB1. Because of strong linkage in the cohort, four or five DR-DQ haplotypes were treated as single units for association and clustering. On average, around 200,000 unique TCR beta nucleotide sequences were sequenced per donor among more than 350 genotyped donors of the cohort, with roughly 18% of those sequences being non-productive. The paper as a whole reports these results and caveats: While some public TCRs were present in many individuals, most TCR sequences turned up only very rarely across donors. V-gene and J-gene trimming of TCR beta chains was associated with a missense DCLRE1C variant in a later genetic analysis, and the association was replicated in an independent cohort. Compared with equally common non-associated chains, HLA-associated TCR beta chains in a later analysis were more clonally expanded and had lower generation probabilities. In a later analysis, the rate of TCR association differed among HLA loci, with DRB1 alleles having the most associated TCRs and HLA-C alleles having the fewest. In the study, 164 TCR beta chains were listed as associated with cytomegalovirus. Cytomegalovirus status was reported to be diagnosed by the classifier with high specificity and sensitivity in both the original and validation cohorts. Seventeen rarely observed V segments, including chromosome 9 orphons, were excluded from the earlier analysis of a few hundred of the donors because counts were too low. It was suggested by the authors that the approach could potentially be generalized to other disease states and immunological phenotypes. Roughly uniform sequencing depth across donors was assumed in presence/absence analyses, although this assumption may not hold. A later genetic analysis reported fewer N-insertions in productive TCRs among donors in an Asian-associated ancestry cluster than the roughly 640-donor mean. This cohort had only TCR beta chains sequenced, and the lack of alpha or paired-chain data limited which features could be detected. The 87-base-pair reads could not distinguish some IMGT-functional V segments, including TRBV6-2 and TRBV6-3, so those segments were excluded. In a later analysis, about 16,000 TCR beta sequences were associated with specific HLA alleles at a false discovery rate of 0.05. Broadly in line with IMGT annotations, most TCR beta V segments showed up in productive rearrangements about 87% or about 30% of the time in an earlier analysis of several hundred of the donors. A further reported finding was that TCR beta sequences accurately predicted the HLA-A and HLA-B alleles for most subjects in the first cohort. Correlated functional status among segregating V segments might reflect linkage disequilibrium, but an unknown experimental factor could not be ruled out. The sequencing pipeline was judged likely to have produced a cluster of highly shared sequence variants as a technical artifact. In a later analysis, most CMV-associated TCR beta chains were found to appear HLA-restricted, with HLA associations seemingly driven largely by CMV exposure. Because some donors lacked HLA typing at each locus, the association tests relied only on the typed subset. When HLA alleles, especially DR and DQ, strongly co-occurred, attributing TCR associations to individual alleles was difficult. CMV serostatus was the only immune exposure information available for the cohort. A few of the identified cytomegalovirus-associated TCR beta chains were confirmed in vitro to be specific for cytomegalovirus antigens. In a later analysis, several top co-occurrence clusters were reported to appear linked to parvovirus B19, influenza, CMV and Epstein-Barr virus.

Sequences were obtained from PBMCs. The source is a woman in her twenties or thirties in good health and CMV-seropositive. Recombination connected TRBV6-5 to TRBJ1-1; 5 matching bases give a weak D call of TRBD1. The sequence in DNA is TGTGCCAGCAGTTCCCCCGGGACTTACACTGAAGCTTTCTTT. This yields the protein CASSSPGTYTEAFF.